The clone carrying this TCR beta chain has ten or more counts. Its antigen remains unidentified. Researchers attached unique molecular identifiers to individual cDNA molecules. TCRdb ran MiXCR on the 5' RACE reads and lists one entry per CDR3 protein. The table shows fewer than 20,000 distinct CDR3 sequences, with roughly 6.1% occurring only once. This entry is derived from a study of early T cells in non-severe SARS-CoV-2 infection. This CDR3 is 12 amino acids long. CDR1 and CDR2 from the germline V gene are SEHNR and FQNEAQ (reference sequence). Trimming removed 5 bases from V and 4 bases from J, with 6 bases in between. Findings and limits, study-wide: A preference for anti-spike CD8 responses marked VDJdb matching, which missed private and CD4 specificities.

Source material: whole blood. The source of this sequence is an adult who was a healthcare worker with PCR-confirmed SARS-CoV-2 infection or an uninfected control (not recorded which). The V gene is TRBV7-9, the J gene TRBJ2-1; D is perhaps TRBD1 (5 bases). The CDR3: CASSKGYNEQFF. The CDR3 DNA reads TGTGCCAGCAGCAAGGGGTACAATGAGCAGTTCTTC.